This TCR beta chain stems from a study of shared clonotypes between healthy human individuals (dated by TCRdb to 2019 to 2021). About the study as a whole: The cohort comprised a couple of women and a few men aged 18 to 49 years. For each donor, CD4 naive and CD4 memory were each given three plates, CD8 naive was given two plates, and CD8 memory was given one plate. To estimate repertoire size and how much clonotypes are shared between individuals, the study performed deep sequencing of blood TCR repertoires from roughly five healthy adults. Different laboratories and diverse techniques were used to prepare libraries and sequence TCR repertoires, to increase sequencing depth and limit assay-specific biases. Between about 0.94 and 8.9 billion PBMCs per donor were obtained by leukapheresis.

Study-wide findings and limitations: Pairwise subsampling indicated that sequencing depth was expected to affect the degree of clonotype sharing among donors. Sampling was restricted to blood, and TCR repertoires in tissue are likely to differ from TCR repertoires in blood. When four donors were compared, the shared fraction of clonotypes was around 5.1% for naive CD4, 3.5% for naive CD8, more than 2% for memory CD4, and 0.4% for memory CD8. Compared with non-shared clonotypes, the clonotypes found in all four sorted-subset donors had higher generation probabilities. Naive subsets generally had larger estimated clonotype richness than memory subsets. Even with the large sequencing depth, rarefaction of the sorted-subset datasets indicated that sequencing was incomplete. Because the study included only a small number of donors, the genetic and exposure-history diversity represented was limited.

The donors were healthy, HIV-negative adults who had no recently reported acute infections or vaccinations. All donors were Caucasian adults living in Nashville, Tennessee, USA. CD4+ T cells were enriched by magnetic negative selection; naive cells were then positively selected on CD45RA, and the negative fraction formed the memory subset. Blood was obtained by leukapheresis, after which PBMCs were separated by Ficoll-Histopaque density gradient centrifugation and cryopreserved in liquid nitrogen vapor phase. Purity and quantity of every magnetically sorted T cell population were checked by analytical flow cytometry. Each sorted fraction had its genomic DNA isolated and then quantified by UV absorbance on a Nanodrop 2000c. Note on this clone: Its antigen is not yet known. No quality values exist for individual bases; no much larger clone is one base distant.

A distance of 14 bases separates the germline ends of V and J, which lose 7 bases and 1 base respectively. CDR1 is given as LNHDA and CDR2 as SQIVND, both from the germline V gene (reference sequence). CDR3 length: 15 amino acids, cysteine to phenylalanine. This entry keeps only the CDR3 DNA: 45 bases, framed from base 1. TCR CDR3 regions were amplified from genomic DNA by multiplex PCR using the deep immunoSEQ assay. Genomic DNA extracted from each cell subset was distributed evenly over all wells of several immunoSEQ 96-well plates, and each plate served as one replicate. For sorted subsets, each replicate PCR was loaded with 150 to 250 ng genomic DNA, equivalent to roughly 30,000 T cell genomes. The purified libraries were quantified using a Qubit 3.0 fluorometer, sized with a Bioanalyzer 2100, and then quantified again using the KAPA Library Quantification kit. A separate single-read 150-cycle Illumina NextSeq 550 flow cell was used to sequence each immunoSEQ 96-well plate. In the authors' own workflow: Because the immunoSEQ output included only junctional sequences and no quality scores, the filtering could not be the same as the filtering used for full-length reads. To assign V/J genes and CDR3, sequences were annotated using PyIR, a Python wrapper for IgBLAST v1.9, with IMGT germline references. Reads were removed for weak V/J assignments (E-value above 1e-6), missing CDR3, stop codons, out-of-frame junctions, or ambiguous translated residues. A V3J clonotype was defined by an identical inferred V gene, J gene, and CDR3 amino acid sequence. To compute the percentage overlap between repertoires, the number of shared unique clonotypes was divided by the size of the smaller repertoire. Richness of each repertoire was evaluated using RTK rarefaction, the Chao1 estimator, and Recon v2.1 estimates of unobserved clonotypes. Generation probabilities were computed with OLGA for all TCRbeta clonotypes obtained by the gDNA method from several donors. This is the immuneACCESS table as TCRdb keeps it, with only in-frame sequences that have V and J called. A part of the clones is gone; compared with another copy, unresolved V genes explain less than half, and the rest is unexplained. V and J calls and clone size follow that table, whereas D and trimming were derived from the DNA. The sample records over 700,000 clones, 55% to 75% of which are singletons. Over 1.5% of the sample goes to the ten largest clones.

The chain is assembled from TRBV19 and TRBJ1-3; perhaps TRBD1 is the D gene, with 5 bases matching. The sequenced sample consisted of memory CD4+ T cells sorted from blood. The cell subset or site label corresponds to: CD45RA-negative fraction. This clonotype was sampled from a woman aged 25 to 39 in good health. The bases are TGTGCCAGTAAGAGGGGCCGGGAATCTGGAAACACCATATATTTT. This gives the protein CASKRGRESGNTIYF.